This T cell receptor beta chain was retrieved from a study of CD8+ T cells in alopecia areata. Study-wide findings and caveats: With patients, TCR sharing proved less clear than in mice, a difference possibly related to HLA.

RNA was extracted and reverse transcribed into cDNA as the sequencing template. Sequenced by immunoSEQ multiplex PCR; TCRdb stores in-frame clones only, minus some. The sample yields roughly 200,000 clones, around two fifths seen once. CDR1 and CDR2 from the germline V gene are KGHSH and LQKENI. The CDR3 spans 13 residues. The V end was cut by 2 bases, the J end by 9 bases, with 11 bases between. This clone has more than one count but fewer than ten. Antigen unknown. This sample's treatment: oral pan-JAK inhibitor, 5-10 mg twice daily. Patients with alopecia areata provided lesional scalp punch biopsies as well as peripheral blood.

The source is a human donor with alopecia areata. This specimen was CD4+ T cells sorted from blood, taken at approximately week 30, from a patient treated with tofacitinib. The chain carries TRBV18 and TRBJ2-1; D unclear. DNA of the CDR3: TGTGCCAGCTCACCAGGAACTACGGCTGAGCAGTTCTTC. Protein: CASSPGTTAEQFF.